The 29 T cell receptor beta chains below come from one sample, sequenced in a study of T-cell memory formation after mild COVID-19. Each CDR3 protein gets one entry after TCRdb re-called the 5' RACE reads with MiXCR. This sample yields hundreds of thousands of distinct CDR3 sequences, of which under 20% are seen a single time; roughly a fifth belongs to the top ten. The source material was PBMCs or a T cell subset sorted from them (not recorded which). These receptors came from a man aged 18 to 29 who had mild COVID-19 (a few samples of this study predate the infection). Cell type and time point are not known.

This clonotype was counted ten times or more. The V call is TRBV12-3 or TRBV12-4, the J call TRBJ2-1; 8 bases agree with TRBD1. This CDR3 is 13 amino acids long. The ends lost 6 bases at V and 7 bases at J; junction bases unmatched: 5. CDR3 DNA sequence: TGTGCCAGCAGCTTTGACAGGGGAAATGAGCAGTTCTTC. It specifies CASSFDRGNEQFF.

The chain carries TRBV7-9 and TRBJ2-5; D call uncertain. There are 16 residues in the CDR3. Germline V gene data show CDR1 as SEHNR and CDR2 as FQNEAQ (reference sequence). V lost 2 bases and J lost 1, with 14 bases in between. The CDR3 coding sequence is TGTGCCAGCAGCTTACCCTTCGGTCTCGGCCAAGAGACCCAGTACTTC. It yields the protein CASSLPFGLGQETQYF.

V usage is TRBV20-1 and J usage is TRBJ1-6; 9 nucleotides align to TRBD1. V shed 7 bases, J shed 9 bases, and the junction held 10 bases outside the gene matches. Germline V CDR1 and CDR2: DFQATT, SNEGSKA (reference sequence). The CDR3 is 14 residues long. The chain's CDR3 is CSVGRTGGSSPLHF. The CDR3 nucleotides read TGCAGTGTAGGGCGAACAGGGGGCTCTTCACCCCTCCACTTT.

The chain is built from TRBV29-1 and TRBJ1-1; 7 bases align to TRBD1. The J segment lost 0 bases and the V segment lost 7 bases, leaving 8 bases of the junction unmatched. The germline V gene has CDR1 SQVTM and CDR2 ANQGSEA. The CDR3 is 14 amino acids. CDR3: CSAGTATMNTEAFF. The DNA of the CDR3 is TGCAGCGCCGGGACAGCTACTATGAACACTGAAGCTTTCTTT.

The genes are TRBV12-3 or TRBV12-4 and TRBJ2-7; TRBD2 matches at 9 bases. The CDR3 spans 13 residues. The junction had 8 bases not matched to a gene; V was cut back by 9 bases and J by 5 bases. In DNA form, the CDR3 reads TGTGCCAGAAGGGCCAGCGGGGGGAACGAGCAGTACTTC. Translation: CARRASGGNEQYF.

The chain recombines TRBV9 with TRBJ1-2; no clear D gene. Germline assignment: CDR1 SGDLS and CDR2 YYNGEE. The V end lost 3 bases, the J end lost 4 bases, and 13 bases lay between the germline ends. The CDR3 has 14 residues. The DNA for the CDR3 is TGTGCCAGCAGCGGCGACGAAGGCCCCTATGGCTACACCTTC. It codes for CASSGDEGPYGYTF. Supplemented by reference TRBV9 and TRBJ1-2, the full variable domain reads DSGVTQTPKHLITATGQRVTLRCSPRSGDLSVYWYQQSLDQGLQFLIQYYNGEERAKGNILERFSAQQFPDLHSELNLSSLELGDSALYFCASSGDEGPYGYTFGSGTRLTVV.

The chain combines TRBV4-1 with TRBJ2-3, with a possible D match to TRBD1 (5 bases). CDR1 MGHRA and CDR2 YSYEKL come from the germline V gene. Trimming took off 1 base at V and 4 bases at J, with 21 bases between the two ends. The length of the CDR3 is 18 residues. DNA for the CDR3: TGCGCCAGCAGCCAAGGGGGATCTGGACAAGGTTTCCCAGATACGCAGTATTTT. This sequence encodes CASSQGGSGQGFPDTQYF.

The chain carries TRBV7-2 and TRBJ2-5; 10 positions agree with TRBD1. Germline-derived CDR1 and CDR2 are SGHTA and FQGNSA. The J segment lost 4 bases and the V segment lost 5 bases, leaving 7 bases of the junction unmatched. The CDR3 has 15 residues. CDR3: CASSGTGERRETQYF. The CDR3 DNA reads as TGTGCCAGCAGCGGGACAGGGGAACGGCGAGAGACCCAGTACTTC. Together with reference TRBV7-2 and TRBJ2-5, the CDR3 gives the full variable domain: GAGVSQSPSNKVTEKGKDVELRCDPISGHTALYWYRQSLGQGLEFLIYFQGNSAPDKSGLPSDRFSAERTGGSVSTLTIQRTQQEDSAVYLCASSGTGERRETQYFGPGTRLLVL.

The table lists this clonotype with a few counts. This sequence joins TRBV11-2 and TRBJ2-5, with 7 bases identical to TRBD2. This CDR3 has 14 amino acids. The V gene's germline CDR1 is SGHAT and CDR2 FQNNGV. V lost 6 bases, J lost 2 bases, and 6 bases stayed unmatched. The CDR3 protein is CASSPGLEQETQYF. The CDR3 bases are TGTGCCAGCAGTCCCGGACTAGAACAAGAGACCCAGTACTTC.

A few counts support this clonotype. V is TRBV10-2 and J is TRBJ1-2, with 7 nucleotides matching TRBD1. J gave up 7 bases and V 6 bases, and 5 bases lay outside the gene matches. The CDR3 consists of 12 residues. Germline lookup yields CDR1 WSHSY and CDR2 SAAADI. CDR3 residues: CASRDRKSGYTF. The CDR3 bases are TGCGCCAGCAGGGACAGGAAAAGTGGCTACACCTTC.

The gene calls are TRBV28 and TRBJ1-2, with D tentatively TRBD1 (5 bases). There are 14 residues in the CDR3. Germline assignment: CDR1 MDHEN and CDR2 SYDVKM. Trimming stripped 2 bases from V and 8 bases from J, with 15 bases between. The CDR3 DNA sequence: TGTGCCAGCAGTTTACGGGGGGGATATCGCGGCTACACCTTC. Amino acid sequence: CASSLRGGYRGYTF.

V is TRBV4-3 and J is TRBJ2-3; perhaps TRBD2 as D (5 bases). This CDR3 is 14 amino acids long. Germline V gives CDR1 LGHNA, CDR2 YSLEER. The V gene lost 2 bases and the J gene lost 9 bases, with 15 bases spanning the gap. The CDR3: CASSQRGLSPTQYF. CDR3 DNA sequence: TGCGCCAGCAGCCAACGAGGGCTGTCGCCGACGCAGTATTTT.

This clonotype was counted only a few times. V gene TRBV28 combines with J gene TRBJ2-7, with 8 bases fitting TRBD1. The CDR3 has 14 amino acids. The ends lost 3 bases at V and 3 bases at J; junction bases unmatched: 4. Germline V gene lookup returns CDR1 MDHEN and CDR2 SYDVKM. The CDR3 reads CASSFGDRNYEQYV. The CDR3 DNA follows: TGTGCCAGCAGTTTCGGGGACAGGAACTACGAGCAGTACGTC.

The genes are TRBV18 and TRBJ1-4; D not certain. The V and J ends lost 1 base and 8 bases respectively, with 8 bases between them. The germline V gene encodes CDR1 KGHSH and CDR2 LQKENI. This CDR3 has 13 amino acids. The CDR3 DNA reads TGTGCCAGCTCACCACGCCAAGGGGAAAAACTGTTTTTT. Translating gives CASSPRQGEKLFF.

The chain uses TRBV16 and TRBJ2-5; TRBD1 matches 7 bases. Germline CDR1 and CDR2: KGHSY and FQNENV. V lost 0 bases and J lost 4; bases outside the gene matches: 2. This CDR3 spans 14 amino acids. The CDR3 reads CASSQSSGGETQYF. In DNA, the CDR3 is TGTGCCAGCAGCCAATCTTCAGGGGGAGAGACCCAGTACTTC.

This chain uses TRBV7-9 with TRBJ2-5, with D tentatively TRBD2 (6 bases). Per the germline V gene, CDR1 is SEHNR and CDR2 is FQNEAQ (reference sequence). The CDR3 runs 16 residues. Trimming took off 5 bases at V and 2 bases at J, with 18 bases between the two ends. The CDR3 region is CASSPRGRDLQETQYF. In nucleotides, the CDR3 is TGTGCCAGCAGCCCAAGGGGACGGGACTTACAAGAGACCCAGTACTTC. The full variable domain, completed using reference TRBV7-9 and TRBJ2-5, is DTGVSQNPRHKITKRGQNVTFRCDPISEHNRLYWYRQTLGQGPEFLTYFQNEAQLEKSRLLSDRFSAERPKGSFSTLEIQRTEQGDSAMYLCASSPRGRDLQETQYFGPGTRLLVL.

A few counts support this clonotype. The V and J genes are TRBV4-1 and TRBJ1-4; D is unresolved. Germline V CDR1 and CDR2: MGHRA, YSYEKL. The CDR3 loop spans 15 amino acids. V was cut by 0 bases and J by 1 base, with 6 bases left in between. In DNA, the CDR3 is TGCGCCAGCAGCCAAGAGGCCCGAACTAATGAAAAACTGTTTTTT. It is translated as CASSQEARTNEKLFF.

This clonotype was counted ten times or more. This sequence joins TRBV7-2 and TRBJ2-7, with 10 bases fitting TRBD1. The CDR3 sequence is 15 residues long. Germline V gene lookup returns CDR1 SGHTA and CDR2 FQGNSA. The trim removed 5 bases at V and 4 bases at J, leaving 8 bases unmatched. CDR3 nucleotides: TGTGCCAGCAGCCCAGGGACAGGGGTTTGGTACGAGCAGTACTTC. Its protein product is CASSPGTGVWYEQYF. Together with reference TRBV7-2 and TRBJ2-7, the CDR3 gives the full variable domain: GAGVSQSPSNKVTEKGKDVELRCDPISGHTALYWYRQSLGQGLEFLIYFQGNSAPDKSGLPSDRFSAERTGGSVSTLTIQRTQQEDSAVYLCASSPGTGVWYEQYFGPGTRLTVT.

This clonotype has just a few counts. The chain couples TRBV12-3 or TRBV12-4 to TRBJ2-5; a possible D gene is TRBD1 (7 bases). V was shortened by 8 bases and J by 4 bases, with 17 bases between the two germline ends. The CDR3 sequence is 14 residues long. The CDR3 DNA follows: TGTGCCAGCGGTACTACAGGGGAGGCAGAGACCCAGTACTTC. This gives the protein CASGTTGEAETQYF.

The table lists this clonotype with many counts. The chain joins TRBV4-1 to TRBJ1-5; D unclear. The CDR3 has 15 residues. CDR1 is MGHRA and CDR2 is YSYEKL in the germline V gene. V shed 0 bases and J shed 0 bases, with 6 bases lying between them. CDR3: CASSQEGYSNQPQHF. CDR3 sequence (DNA): TGCGCCAGCAGCCAAGAGGGGTATAGCAATCAGCCCCAGCATTTT.

This clonotype was seen a few times. The chain is built from TRBV11-1 and TRBJ2-1, with 11 bases lining up with TRBD2. Germline V gives CDR1 SGHAT, CDR2 FQDESV (reference sequence). Germline trimming cut 7 bases from V and 7 bases from J; bases unmatched to any gene: 12. CDR3 size: 16 residues. The CDR3 protein is CASTQSTSGVSNEQFF. The CDR3 bases are TGTGCCAGCACCCAGTCGACTAGCGGGGTATCGAATGAGCAGTTCTTC.

This clonotype was picked up a small number of times. The rearrangement joins TRBV29-1 to TRBJ2-1; 7 bases are a match to TRBD2. The CDR3 sequence is 12 residues long. Per the germline V gene, CDR1 is SQVTM and CDR2 is ANQGSEA. The V and J ends lost 6 bases and 15 bases, in that order; junction bases with no gene match: 14. In DNA, the CDR3 is TGCAGCGTCCGTCGAGCGGGGTATTGGGGGTTCTTC. Encoded protein: CSVRRAGYWGFF.

This clonotype was counted at least ten times. The chain couples TRBV7-9 to TRBJ2-5; tentatively, D is TRBD1 (6 bases). Trimming pared 1 base from V and 3 bases from J, leaving 12 bases between. The germline V gene has CDR1 SEHNR and CDR2 FQNEAQ (reference sequence). The CDR3 consists of 15 residues. Here the CDR3 reads CASSLGQDLEETQYF. In nucleotides, the CDR3 is TGTGCCAGCAGCTTAGGACAGGACCTTGAAGAGACCCAGTACTTC.

The V gene is TRBV5-1, the J gene TRBJ2-1, with 14 bases lining up with TRBD2. Germline CDR1 SGHRS, CDR2 YFSETQ. The trim removed 4 bases at V and 8 bases at J, leaving 5 bases unmatched. CDR3 length: 15 amino acids. The DNA for the CDR3 is TGCGCCAGCAGCCTTAGGACTAGCGGGGGGCATGAGCAGTTCTTC. This gives the protein CASSLRTSGGHEQFF.

This chain links TRBV7-9 with TRBJ2-5, with D uncertain. There are 13 residues in the CDR3. Germline loops: CDR1 SEHNR, CDR2 FQNEAQ (reference sequence). Trimming shortened V by 5 bases and J by 5 bases, and 12 bases separated the two germline ends. DNA for the CDR3: TGTGCCAGCAGCCCTCCCGGGTACGAGACCCAGTACTTC. Translation gives CASSPPGYETQYF.

This clonotype showed up just a few times. The chain uses TRBV4-3 and TRBJ2-7, with D possibly matching TRBD1 (6 bases). The CDR3 totals 14 residues. Germline CDR1 reads LGHNA; CDR2 reads YSLEER. V shed 4 bases and J shed 6 bases, with 16 bases lying between them. The CDR3 loop is CASSPYRASFEQYF. CDR3 bases: TGCGCCAGCAGCCCGTACAGGGCCAGCTTCGAGCAGTACTTC.

The genes are TRBV5-6 and TRBJ2-2, with a weak D call TRBD2 (5 bases). V was pared by 3 bases and J by 9 bases, with 21 bases between. The CDR3 is 16 amino acids. Germline assignment: CDR1 SGHDT and CDR2 YYEEEE. This CDR3 reads CASSSKEAAYTRELFF. In DNA form, the CDR3 reads TGTGCCAGCAGCTCGAAGGAGGCGGCCTATACCCGGGAGCTGTTTTTT. The full variable domain, completed using reference TRBV5-6 and TRBJ2-2, is DAGVTQSPTHLIKTRGQQVTLRCSPKSGHDTVSWYQQALGQGPQFIFQYYEEEERQRGNFPDRFSGHQFPNYSSELNVNALLLGDSALYLCASSSKEAAYTRELFFGEGSRLTVL.

The chain links TRBV28 to TRBJ2-7; 10 nucleotides align to TRBD2. Germline CDR1 MDHEN, CDR2 SYDVKM. The CDR3 is made up of 16 amino acids. V lost 5 bases, J lost 8 bases, and 15 bases stayed unmatched. This CDR3 is CASSARLAGVIDQQYF. In DNA, the CDR3 is TGTGCCAGCAGTGCGAGGCTAGCGGGGGTGATTGACCAGCAGTACTTC.

The rearrangement uses TRBV7-2 and TRBJ2-4; no firm D call. The V gene's germline CDR1 is SGHTA and CDR2 FQGNSA. The length of the CDR3 is 14 residues. The germline V and J ends were trimmed by 6 bases and 3 bases, with 12 bases remaining between them. CDR3 DNA sequence: TGTGCCAGCAGTCCCCCCGGTAGCAAAAACATTCAGTACTTC. Its protein is CASSPPGSKNIQYF.